The 3 T cell receptor beta chains below all came from one sample that was sequenced in a study of blood T cell repertoires in COVID-19. Measured with immunoSEQ multiplex PCR; TCRdb has only the in-frame clones, and not every one. The sample includes under 300,000 clones, about 90% of them seen just once. What was sequenced was PBMCs or T cells enriched from blood (not recorded which). Every receptor here comes from a woman aged 18-30 years who had recovered from COVID-19.

The chain combines TRBV18 with TRBJ2-1; no clear D gene. This CDR3 is built from 16 residues. Per the germline V gene, CDR1 is KGHSH and CDR2 is LQKENI. Trimming shortened V by 4 bases and J by 9 bases, and 22 bases separated the two germline ends. The CDR3 DNA sequence: TGTGCCAGCTCACTCCTCTCTGATATATTTAGCAGTGAGCAGTTCTTC. Amino acids: CASSLLSDIFSSEQFF.

This chain joins TRBV7-2 and TRBJ1-2; 7 bases match TRBD1. In germline, CDR1 is SGHTA, CDR2 FQGNSA. This CDR3 is built from 14 residues. With V trimmed by 2 bases and J by 6 bases, 6 bases remained unmatched. The CDR3 bases are TGTGCCAGCAGCTTAAACAGGGGCTGGCATGGCTACACCTTC. It yields the protein CASSLNRGWHGYTF.

The rearrangement uses TRBV11-2 and TRBJ1-1; TRBD1 aligns across 7 bases. This CDR3 spans 12 amino acids. CDR1 is SGHAT, CDR2 FQNNGV, per germline. V lost 2 bases and J lost 10; bases outside the gene matches: 4. CDR3 sequence reads: CASSLSDRAAFF. The CDR3, as DNA: TGTGCCAGCAGCTTATCCGACAGGGCAGCTTTCTTT.